This T cell receptor (beta chain) originates from a study of CD8 T cells in ankylosing spondylitis. The table lists this clonotype with a few counts. Its antigen is unknown. TCRdb independently ran MiXCR on the 5' RACE reads; one entry per CDR3 protein. The sample lists 200,000 to 250,000 distinct CDR3 sequences; 6% to 8.5% were seen once. Study findings and constraints: Clones linked to disease were reported to show significant enrichment in matched ankylosing spondylitis synovial fluid. In ankylosing spondylitis blood, a motif of roughly eight highly homologous TCR beta variants appeared characteristic.

Looked up from germline, CDR1 is DFQATT and CDR2 is SNEGSKA (reference sequence). V lost 5 bases, J lost 5 bases, and 22 bases lay in between. The CDR3 is 16 amino acids. The sequencing input was blood, either unsorted or a sorted T cell fraction (not recorded which). The sequence was obtained from a male donor with ankylosing spondylitis. V is TRBV20-1 and J is TRBJ2-1, with D perhaps matching TRBD1 (5 bases). The CDR3 DNA follows: TGCAGTGCTTATAGTATCGGCAGGGAAGTTAACAATGAGCAGTTCTTC. The encoded protein is CSAYSIGREVNNEQFF.